The 3 T cell receptor beta chains below come from one sample, sequenced in a study of chemoradiotherapy in HPV16-positive cancers. Assay: immunoSEQ multiplex PCR; the TCRdb copy retains only in-frame clones and omits some. The data show nearly 9,000 clones, roughly 70% seen once. This material was obtained from a patient who underwent chemoradiotherapy. These receptors came from a human donor with HPV-associated anogenital cancer.

This clone showed up just a few times. The chain has TRBV7-9 and TRBJ1-4; D not certain. The V gene's germline CDR1 is SEHNR and CDR2 FQNEAQ (reference sequence). The length of the CDR3 is 15 residues. Trimming cost V 3 bases and J 5 bases, with 13 bases left between them. The CDR3 DNA sequence: TGTGCCAGCAGCTTTTATCGAGCGGTCAATGAAAAACTGTTTTTT. Residues: CASSFYRAVNEKLFF.

The genes are TRBV2 and TRBJ1-5, with 8 bases fitting TRBD1. The CDR3 is 15 amino acids. V shed 6 bases, J shed 1 base, and the junction held 5 bases outside the gene matches. Per germline, CDR1 SNHLY and CDR2 FYNNEI. The DNA of the CDR3 is TGTGCCAGCAGCGGACAGGGAGGAAGCAATCAGCCCCAGCATTTT. Translated, it gives CASSGQGGSNQPQHF.

The V and J genes are TRBV19 and TRBJ2-7; 9 nucleotides agree with TRBD1. Looked up from germline, CDR1 is LNHDA and CDR2 is SQIVND (reference sequence). The J segment lost 3 bases and the V segment lost 3 bases, leaving 3 bases of the junction unmatched. The CDR3 runs 14 residues. CDR3 DNA sequence: TGTGCCAGTAGTATCCCGGGACAGGGCTACGAGCAGTACTTC. Encoded protein: CASSIPGQGYEQYF. Drawing the rest from reference TRBV19 and TRBJ2-7, the complete variable domain is DGGITQSPKYLFRKEGQNVTLSCEQNLNHDAMYWYRQDPGQGLRLIYYSQIVNDFQKGDIAEGYSVSREKKESFPLTVTSAQKNPTAFYLCASSIPGQGYEQYFGPGTRLTVT.